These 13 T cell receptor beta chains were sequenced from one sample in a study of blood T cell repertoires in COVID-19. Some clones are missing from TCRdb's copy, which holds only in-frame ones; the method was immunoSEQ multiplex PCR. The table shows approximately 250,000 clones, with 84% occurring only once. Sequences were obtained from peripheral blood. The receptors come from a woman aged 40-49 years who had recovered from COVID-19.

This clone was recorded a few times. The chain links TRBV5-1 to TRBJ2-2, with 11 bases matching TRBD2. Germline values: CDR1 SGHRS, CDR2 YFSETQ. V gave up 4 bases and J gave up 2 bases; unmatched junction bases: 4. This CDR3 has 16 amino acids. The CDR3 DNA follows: TGCGCCAGCAGCCTTAGCGGGGGGGTCAACACCGGGGAGCTGTTTTTT. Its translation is CASSLSGGVNTGELFF.

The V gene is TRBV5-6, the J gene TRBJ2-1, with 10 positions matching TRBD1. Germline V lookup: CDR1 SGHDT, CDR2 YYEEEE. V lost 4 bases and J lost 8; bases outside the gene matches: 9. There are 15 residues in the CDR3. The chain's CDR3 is CASSTGTGALDEQFF. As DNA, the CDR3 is TGTGCCAGCAGCACCGGGACAGGGGCTCTTGATGAGCAGTTCTTC.

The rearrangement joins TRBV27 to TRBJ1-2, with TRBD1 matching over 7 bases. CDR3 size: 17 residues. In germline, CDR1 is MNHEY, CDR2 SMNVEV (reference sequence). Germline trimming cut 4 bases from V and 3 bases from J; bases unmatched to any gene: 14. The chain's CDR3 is CASSSYYRGQGDYGYTF. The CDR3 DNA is TGTGCCAGCAGTTCCTACTACAGGGGCCAGGGAGACTATGGCTACACCTTC.

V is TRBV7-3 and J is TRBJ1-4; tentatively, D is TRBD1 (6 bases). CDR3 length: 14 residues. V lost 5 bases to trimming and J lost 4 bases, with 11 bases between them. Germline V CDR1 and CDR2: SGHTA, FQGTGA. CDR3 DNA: TGTGCCAGCAGCCAGGAAGGGGGTAATGAAAAACTGTTTTTT. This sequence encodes CASSQEGGNEKLFF.

DNA for the CDR3: TGTGCCATCAGTGGTCAGGAAACTGAAGCTTTCTTT. It is translated as CAISGQETEAFF. The chain combines TRBV10-3 with TRBJ1-1; no clear D gene. Germline CDR1 and CDR2: ENHRY and SYGVKD. There are 12 residues in the CDR3. Trimming left V 4 bases short and J 5 bases short, with 8 bases between.

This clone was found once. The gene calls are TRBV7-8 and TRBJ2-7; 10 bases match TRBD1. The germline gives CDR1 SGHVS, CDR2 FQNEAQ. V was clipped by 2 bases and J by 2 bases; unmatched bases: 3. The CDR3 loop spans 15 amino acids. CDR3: CASSLYGTGAYEQYF. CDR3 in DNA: TGTGCCAGCAGCTTATATGGGACAGGGGCCTACGAGCAGTACTTC. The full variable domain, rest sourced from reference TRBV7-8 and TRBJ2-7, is GAGVSQSPRYKVAKRGQDVALRCDPISGHVSLFWYQQALGQGPEFLTYFQNEAQLDKSGLPSDRFFAERPEGSVSTLKIQRTQQEDSAVYLCASSLYGTGAYEQYFGPGTRLTVT.

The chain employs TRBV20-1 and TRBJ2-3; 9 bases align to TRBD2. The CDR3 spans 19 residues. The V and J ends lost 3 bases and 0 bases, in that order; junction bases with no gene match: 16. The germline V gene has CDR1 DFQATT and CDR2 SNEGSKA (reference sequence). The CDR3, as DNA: TGCAGTGCTAGTCGCCGGAGTAGCGGGGGCAGTAAAAGCACAGATACGCAGTATTTT. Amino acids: CSASRRSSGGSKSTDTQYF.

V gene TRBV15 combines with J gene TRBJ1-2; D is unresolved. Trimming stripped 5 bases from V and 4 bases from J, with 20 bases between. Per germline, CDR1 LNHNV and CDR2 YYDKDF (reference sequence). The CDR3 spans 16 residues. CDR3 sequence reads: CATSRPEDMDGYGYTF. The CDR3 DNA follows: TGTGCCACCAGCCGCCCCGAAGACATGGATGGCTATGGCTACACCTTC.

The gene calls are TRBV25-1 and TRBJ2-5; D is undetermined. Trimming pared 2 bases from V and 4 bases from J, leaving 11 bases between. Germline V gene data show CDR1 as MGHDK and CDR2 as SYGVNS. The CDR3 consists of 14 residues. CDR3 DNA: TGTGCCAGCAGTGAAACGACGGGTGGAGAGACCCAGTACTTC. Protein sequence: CASSETTGGETQYF.

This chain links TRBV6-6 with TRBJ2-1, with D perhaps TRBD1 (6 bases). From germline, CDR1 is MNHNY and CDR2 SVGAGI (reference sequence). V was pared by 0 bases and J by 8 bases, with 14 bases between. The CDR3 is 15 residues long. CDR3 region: CASSYSTGQLDEQFF. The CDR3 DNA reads TGTGCCAGCAGTTACTCGACCGGACAGTTGGATGAGCAGTTCTTC.

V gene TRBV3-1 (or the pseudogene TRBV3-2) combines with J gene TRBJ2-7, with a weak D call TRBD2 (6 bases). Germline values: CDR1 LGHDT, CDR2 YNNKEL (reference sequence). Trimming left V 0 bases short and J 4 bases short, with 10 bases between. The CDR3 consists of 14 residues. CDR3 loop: CASSQEGAGYEQYF. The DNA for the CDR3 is TGTGCCAGCAGCCAAGAAGGGGCGGGGTACGAGCAGTACTTC.

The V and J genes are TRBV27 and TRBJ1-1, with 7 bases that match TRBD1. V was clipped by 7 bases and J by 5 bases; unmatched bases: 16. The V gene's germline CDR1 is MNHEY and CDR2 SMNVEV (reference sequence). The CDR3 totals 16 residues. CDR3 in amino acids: CASTNHSDRAWTEAFF. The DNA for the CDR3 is TGTGCCAGCACAAATCACTCCGACAGGGCCTGGACTGAAGCTTTCTTT.

The CDR3 nucleotides read TGTGCCACCAGCAGGGGCCTCCTGGTAAGGGGGGGTGACTATGGCTACACCTTC. Amino acid sequence: CATSRGLLVRGGDYGYTF. The chain joins TRBV15 to TRBJ1-2, with D maybe TRBD1 (6 bases). The germline V gene has CDR1 LNHNV and CDR2 YYDKDF (reference sequence). The CDR3 runs to 18 residues. Trimming shortened V by 3 bases and J by 3 bases, and 23 bases separated the two germline ends.